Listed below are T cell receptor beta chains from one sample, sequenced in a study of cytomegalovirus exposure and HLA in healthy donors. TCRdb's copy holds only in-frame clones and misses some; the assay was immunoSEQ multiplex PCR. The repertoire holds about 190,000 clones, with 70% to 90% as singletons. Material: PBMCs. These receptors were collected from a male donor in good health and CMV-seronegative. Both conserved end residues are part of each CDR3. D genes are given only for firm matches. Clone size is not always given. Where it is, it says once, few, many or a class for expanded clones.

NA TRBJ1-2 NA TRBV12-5 CASGLVLTGLNYGYTF TGTGCTAGTGGTTTGGTCCTAACAGGGCTTAACTATGGCTACACCTTC
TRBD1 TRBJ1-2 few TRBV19 CASMGRDRVGYGYTF TGTGCCAGTATGGGCCGGGACAGGGTTGGATATGGCTACACCTTC
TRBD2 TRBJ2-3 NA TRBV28 CASSFGGSSTQYF TGTGCCAGCAGTTTTGGCGGGAGTTCTACGCAGTATTTT
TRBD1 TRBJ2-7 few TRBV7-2 CASSVELTGGYEQYF TGTGCCAGCAGCGTAGAACTGACAGGGGGCTACGAGCAGTACTTC
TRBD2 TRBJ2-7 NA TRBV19 CASSIRGGSGYEQYF TGTGCCAGTAGTATACGTGGCGGGAGCGGCTACGAGCAGTACTTC
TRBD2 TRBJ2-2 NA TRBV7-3 CASQMGTSGDTGELFF TGTGCCAGCCAAATGGGGACTAGCGGAGACACCGGGGAGCTGTTTTTT
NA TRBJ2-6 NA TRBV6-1 CASSERVAGGWGSGANVLTF TGTGCCAGCAGTGAACGGGTGGCAGGGGGGTGGGGCTCTGGGGCCAACGTCCTGACTTTC
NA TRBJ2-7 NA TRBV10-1 CASSESGAREKEQYF TGCGCCAGCAGTGAGTCGGGGGCGAGGGAGAAGGAGCAGTACTTC
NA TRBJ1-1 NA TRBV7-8 CASSLAGGGTEAFF TGTGCCAGCAGCTTAGCGGGGGGTGGCACTGAAGCTTTCTTT
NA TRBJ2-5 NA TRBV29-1 CSVRGGALEQYF TGCAGCGTGCGAGGAGGCGCTCTTGAGCAGTACTTC
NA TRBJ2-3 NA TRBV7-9 CASSTLPQAASTDTQYF TGTGCCAGCAGCACCCTGCCCCAAGCGGCTAGCACAGATACGCAGTATTTT
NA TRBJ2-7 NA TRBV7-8 CASSSRSSSYEQYF TGTGCCAGCAGCTCCCGATCGAGCTCCTACGAGCAGTACTTC
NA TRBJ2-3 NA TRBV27 CASSLGRSTDTQYF TGTGCCAGCAGTTTAGGGCGAAGCACAGATACGCAGTATTTT
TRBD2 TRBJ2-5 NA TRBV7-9 CASSSGLEETQYF TGTGCCAGCAGCTCGGGACTAGAAGAGACCCAGTACTTC
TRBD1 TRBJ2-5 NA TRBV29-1 CSAVPGTGGFETQYF TGCAGCGCCGTCCCAGGGACAGGGGGCTTTGAGACCCAGTACTTC
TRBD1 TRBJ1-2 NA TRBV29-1 CSGGQGGYGYTF TGCAGCGGAGGACAGGGAGGCTATGGCTACACCTTC
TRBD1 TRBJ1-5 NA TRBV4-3 CASSQEGQGAQPQHF TGCGCCAGCAGCCAAGAGGGACAGGGGGCCCAGCCCCAGCATTTT
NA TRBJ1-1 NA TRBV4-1 CASSQGEGMNTEAFF TGCGCCAGCAGCCAAGGAGAGGGCATGAACACTGAAGCTTTCTTT
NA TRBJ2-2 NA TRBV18 CASSPPGTNTGELFF TGTGCCAGCTCACCGCCGGGAACGAACACCGGGGAGCTGTTTTTT
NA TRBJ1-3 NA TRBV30 CAWSALPAGSGNTIYF TGTGCCTGGAGTGCCCTTCCGGCGGGCTCTGGAAACACCATATATTTT
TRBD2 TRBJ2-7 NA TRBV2 CASTQSGTSAAEQYF TGTGCCAGCACTCAATCCGGGACTAGCGCCGCCGAGCAGTACTTC
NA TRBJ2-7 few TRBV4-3 CASSQGFSFSYEQYF TGCGCCAGCAGCCAAGGTTTCAGTTTTTCCTACGAGCAGTACTTC
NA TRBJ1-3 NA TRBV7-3 CASSHPGPSGNTIYF TGTGCCAGCAGCCACCCAGGGCCCTCTGGAAACACCATATATTTT
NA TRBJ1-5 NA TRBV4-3 CASSQGGLGNQPQHF TGCGCCAGCAGCCAGGGGGGGTTGGGCAATCAGCCCCAGCATTTT
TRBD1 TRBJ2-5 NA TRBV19 CASSIGGTGVGETQYF TGTGCCAGTAGTATTGGGGGCACAGGGGTTGGAGAGACCCAGTACTTC
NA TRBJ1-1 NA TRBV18 CASSQGMNTEAFF TGTGCCAGCTCACAGGGGATGAACACTGAAGCTTTCTTT
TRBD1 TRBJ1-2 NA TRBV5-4 CASRPGQPYGYTF TGTGCCAGCAGACCGGGACAGCCCTATGGCTACACCTTC
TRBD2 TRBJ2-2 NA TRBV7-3 CASSSPAGGSRTGELFF TGTGCCAGCAGCTCTCCTGCGGGAGGGTCTCGGACCGGGGAGCTGTTTTTT
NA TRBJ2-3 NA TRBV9 CASSARTDTDTQYF TGTGCCAGCAGCGCCCGGACAGACACAGATACGCAGTATTTT
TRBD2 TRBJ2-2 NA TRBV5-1 CASSRTSGRSNTGELFF TGCGCCAGCAGTCGGACTAGCGGGAGGTCGAACACCGGGGAGCTGTTTTTT
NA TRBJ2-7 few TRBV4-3 CASSQGGQREQYF TGCGCCAGCAGCCAAGGGGGACAACGGGAGCAGTACTTC
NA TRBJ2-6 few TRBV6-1 CASSAMGRGRAGANVLTF TGTGCCAGCAGTGCCATGGGGAGGGGGAGGGCTGGGGCCAACGTCCTGACTTTC